These 5 T cell receptor beta chains were all obtained from the same sample, sequenced in a study of cytomegalovirus exposure and HLA in healthy donors. The PCR employed 60 Vbeta primers together with 13 Jbeta primers. Libraries were prepared by immunoSEQ multiplex PCR; TCRdb keeps only in-frame clonotypes and omits some of them. The data contain over 95,000 clones, roughly 76% of them singletons. Material for sequencing was PBMCs. The source is a woman aged 40 to 49 in good health and CMV-seropositive.

The chain uses TRBV5-4 and TRBJ1-5; perhaps TRBD1 as D (5 bases). Germline V lookup: CDR1 SGHNT, CDR2 YYREEE (reference sequence). The CDR3 length is 15 residues. V lost 0 bases, J lost 6 bases, and 13 bases lay in between. The CDR3 protein is CASSLGGTLVQPQHF. The CDR3 bases are TGTGCCAGCAGCTTGGGCGGGACTTTGGTTCAGCCCCAGCATTTT.

The V call is TRBV5-1, the J call TRBJ2-7; D is possibly TRBD2 (5 bases). The CDR3 contains 13 residues. V was shortened by 7 bases and J by 7 bases, with 18 bases between the two germline ends. CDR1 is SGHRS and CDR2 is YFSETQ in the germline V gene. Here the CDR3 DNA reads TGCGCCAGCTGGGCCTTCGAAGGCGGGGAGCAGTACTTC. As protein: CASWAFEGGEQYF.

J is TRBJ2-1 and V is TRBV30; 15 nucleotides line up with TRBD2. Germline CDR1 reads GTSNPN; CDR2 reads SVGIG (reference sequence). CDR3 length: 17 amino acids. V dropped 1 base and J dropped 9; count of bases not matched to a gene: 10. The CDR3 spells CAWSAGTSGGPSIEQFF. The DNA for the CDR3 is TGTGCCTGGAGTGCCGGGACTAGCGGGGGGCCATCAATTGAGCAGTTCTTC.

This clone was recorded only once. The V gene is TRBV11-2, the J gene TRBJ1-1; TRBD1 matches at 7 bases. V dropped 4 bases and J dropped 3; count of bases not matched to a gene: 8. The CDR3 runs 15 residues. The germline gives CDR1 SGHAT, CDR2 FQNNGV. The CDR3 sequence is CASSSNRGGDTEAFF. For the CDR3, the DNA is TGTGCCAGCAGCTCTAACAGGGGTGGGGACACTGAAGCTTTCTTT.

This chain connects TRBV4-2 to TRBJ2-3, with 7 bases lining up with TRBD2. Germline assignment: CDR1 LGHNA and CDR2 YNFKEQ. The CDR3 has 16 amino acids. V gave up 4 bases and J gave up 0 bases; unmatched junction bases: 7. The CDR3 region is CASSPAGTTSTDTQYF. The CDR3 DNA sequence: TGTGCCAGCAGCCCCGCCGGGACTACTAGCACAGATACGCAGTATTTT.